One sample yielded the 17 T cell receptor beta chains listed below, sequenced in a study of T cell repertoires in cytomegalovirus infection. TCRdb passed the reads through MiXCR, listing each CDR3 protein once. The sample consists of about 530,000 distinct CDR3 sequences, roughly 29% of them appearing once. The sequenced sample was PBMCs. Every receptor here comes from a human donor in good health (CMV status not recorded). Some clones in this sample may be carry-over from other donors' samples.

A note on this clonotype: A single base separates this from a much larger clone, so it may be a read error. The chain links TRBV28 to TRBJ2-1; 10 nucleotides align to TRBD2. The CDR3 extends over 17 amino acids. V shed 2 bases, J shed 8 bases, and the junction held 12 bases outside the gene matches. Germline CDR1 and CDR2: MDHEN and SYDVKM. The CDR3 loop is CASSLTLLAGVPHEQFF. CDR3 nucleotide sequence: TGTGCCAGCAGTTTAACCCTTCTAGCGGGAGTCCCCCATGAGCAGTTCTTC.

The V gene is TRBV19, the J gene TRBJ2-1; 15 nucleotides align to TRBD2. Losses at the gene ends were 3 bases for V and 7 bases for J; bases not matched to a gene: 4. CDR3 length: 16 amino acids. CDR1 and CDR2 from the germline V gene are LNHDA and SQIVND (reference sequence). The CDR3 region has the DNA TGTGCCAGTAGTATGGGACTAGCGGGAGGCCGAAATGAGCAGTTCTTC. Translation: CASSMGLAGGRNEQFF.

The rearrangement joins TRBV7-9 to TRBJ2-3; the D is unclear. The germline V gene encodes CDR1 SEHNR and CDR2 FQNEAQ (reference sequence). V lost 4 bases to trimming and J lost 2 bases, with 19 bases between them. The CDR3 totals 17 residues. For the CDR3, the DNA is TGTGCCAGCAGCTCCCTTTCGGTTGCAGGAGTCACAGATACGCAGTATTTT. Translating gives CASSSLSVAGVTDTQYF.

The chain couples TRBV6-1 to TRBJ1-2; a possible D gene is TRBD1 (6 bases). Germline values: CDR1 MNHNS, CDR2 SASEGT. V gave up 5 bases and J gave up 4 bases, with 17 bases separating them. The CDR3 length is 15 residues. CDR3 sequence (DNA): TGTGCCAGCAGTCACCGGACAGCGAGTAGCTATGGCTACACCTTC. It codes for CASSHRTASSYGYTF.

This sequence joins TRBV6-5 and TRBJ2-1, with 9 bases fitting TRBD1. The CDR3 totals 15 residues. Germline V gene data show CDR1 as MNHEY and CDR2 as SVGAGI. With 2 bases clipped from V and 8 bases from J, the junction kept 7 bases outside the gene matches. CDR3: CASSYDGDRVDEQFF. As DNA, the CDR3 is TGTGCCAGCAGTTACGACGGGGACAGGGTAGATGAGCAGTTCTTC.

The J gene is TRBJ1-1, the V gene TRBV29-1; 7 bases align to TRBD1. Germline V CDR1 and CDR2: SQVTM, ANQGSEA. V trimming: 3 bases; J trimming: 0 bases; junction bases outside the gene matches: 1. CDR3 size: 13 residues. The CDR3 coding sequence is TGCAGCGTTGAGGGACAGATGAACACTGAAGCTTTCTTT. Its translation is CSVEGQMNTEAFF. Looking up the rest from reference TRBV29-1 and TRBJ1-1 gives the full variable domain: SAVISQKPSRDICQRGTSLTIQCQVDSQVTMMFWYRQQPGQSLTLIATANQGSEATYESGFVIDKFPISRPNLTFSTLTVSNMSPEDSSIYLCSVEGQMNTEAFFGQGTRLTVV.

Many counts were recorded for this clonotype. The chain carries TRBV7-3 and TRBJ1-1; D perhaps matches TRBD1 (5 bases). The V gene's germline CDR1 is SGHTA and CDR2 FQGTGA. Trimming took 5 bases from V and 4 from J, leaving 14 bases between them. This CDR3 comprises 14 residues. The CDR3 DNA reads TGTGCCAGCAGCGGCGATCGGGGGAGCACTGAAGCTTTCTTT. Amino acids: CASSGDRGSTEAFF.

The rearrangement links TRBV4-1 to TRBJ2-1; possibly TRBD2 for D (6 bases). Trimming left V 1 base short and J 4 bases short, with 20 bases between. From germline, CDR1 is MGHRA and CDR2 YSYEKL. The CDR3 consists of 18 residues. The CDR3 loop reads CASSQAGGLAPGYNEQFF. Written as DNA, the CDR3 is TGCGCCAGCAGCCAAGCCGGGGGTCTAGCGCCTGGGTACAATGAGCAGTTCTTC.

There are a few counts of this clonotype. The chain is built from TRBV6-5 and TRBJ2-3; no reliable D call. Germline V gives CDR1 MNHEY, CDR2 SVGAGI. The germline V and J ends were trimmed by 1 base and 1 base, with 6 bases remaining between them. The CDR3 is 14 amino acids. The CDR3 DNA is TGTGCCAGCAGTTACTTGCAGGGCACAGATACGCAGTATTTT. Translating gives CASSYLQGTDTQYF.

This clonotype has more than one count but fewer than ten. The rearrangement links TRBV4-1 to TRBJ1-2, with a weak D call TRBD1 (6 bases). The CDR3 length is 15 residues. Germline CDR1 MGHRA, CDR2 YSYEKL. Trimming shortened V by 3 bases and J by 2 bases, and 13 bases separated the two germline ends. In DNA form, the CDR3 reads TGCGCCAGCAGCCATCAGGGGCAGAGCAACTATGGCTACACCTTC. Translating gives CASSHQGQSNYGYTF.

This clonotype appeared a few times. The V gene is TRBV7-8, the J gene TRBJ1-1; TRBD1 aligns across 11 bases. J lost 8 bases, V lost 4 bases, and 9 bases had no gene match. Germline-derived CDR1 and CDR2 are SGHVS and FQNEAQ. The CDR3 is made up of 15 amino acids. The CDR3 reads CASSSASRDRGEAFF. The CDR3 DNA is TGTGCCAGCAGCTCTGCCTCCCGGGACAGGGGGGAAGCTTTCTTT.

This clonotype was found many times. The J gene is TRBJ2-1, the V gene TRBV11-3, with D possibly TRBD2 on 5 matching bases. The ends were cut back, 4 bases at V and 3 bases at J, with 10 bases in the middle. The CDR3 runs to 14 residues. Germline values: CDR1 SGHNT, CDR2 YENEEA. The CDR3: CASSSKRSYNEQFF. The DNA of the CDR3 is TGTGCCAGCAGCTCAAAGCGGAGCTACAATGAGCAGTTCTTC.

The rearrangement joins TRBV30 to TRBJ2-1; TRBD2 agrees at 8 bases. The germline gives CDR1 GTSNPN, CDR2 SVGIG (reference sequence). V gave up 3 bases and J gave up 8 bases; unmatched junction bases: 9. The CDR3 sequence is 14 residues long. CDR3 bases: TGTGCCTGGAGAGGATTACTAGCGGTTGATGAGCAGTTCTTC. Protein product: CAWRGLLAVDEQFF. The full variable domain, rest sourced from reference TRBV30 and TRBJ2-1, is SQTIHQWPATLVQPVGSPLSLECTVEGTSNPNLYWYRQAAGRGLQLLFYSVGIGQISSEVPQNLSASRPQDRQFILSSKKLLLSDSGFYLCAWRGLLAVDEQFFGPGTRLTVL.

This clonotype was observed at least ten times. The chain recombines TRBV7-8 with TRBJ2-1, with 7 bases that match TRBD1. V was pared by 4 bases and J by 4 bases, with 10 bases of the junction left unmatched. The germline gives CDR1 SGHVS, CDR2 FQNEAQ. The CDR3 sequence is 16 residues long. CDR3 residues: CASSSGGSGGYNEQFF. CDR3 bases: TGTGCCAGCAGCTCAGGGGGATCTGGGGGTTACAATGAGCAGTTCTTC.

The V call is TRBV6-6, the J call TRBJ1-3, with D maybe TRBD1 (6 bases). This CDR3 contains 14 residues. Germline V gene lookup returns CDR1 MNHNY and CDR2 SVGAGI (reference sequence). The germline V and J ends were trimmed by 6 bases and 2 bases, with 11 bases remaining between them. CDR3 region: CASSRTGTGNTIYF. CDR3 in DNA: TGTGCCAGCAGCCGCACAGGGACTGGAAACACCATATATTTT.

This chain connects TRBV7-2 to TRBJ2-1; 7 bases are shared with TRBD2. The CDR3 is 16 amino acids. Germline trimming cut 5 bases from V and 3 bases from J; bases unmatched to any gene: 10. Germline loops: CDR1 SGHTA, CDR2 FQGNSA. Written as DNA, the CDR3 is TGTGCCAGCAGCAACCCAGCGGGGCACGGCTACAATGAGCAGTTCTTC. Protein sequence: CASSNPAGHGYNEQFF.

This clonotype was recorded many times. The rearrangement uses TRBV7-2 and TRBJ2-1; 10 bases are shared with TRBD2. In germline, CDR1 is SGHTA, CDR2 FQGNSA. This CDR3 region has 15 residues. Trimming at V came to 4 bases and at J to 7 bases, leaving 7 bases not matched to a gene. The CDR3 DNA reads TGTGCCAGCAGCTCGACTAGCGGGCGAGGGAATGAGCAGTTCTTC. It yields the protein CASSSTSGRGNEQFF. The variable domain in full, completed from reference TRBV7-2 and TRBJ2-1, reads GAGVSQSPSNKVTEKGKDVELRCDPISGHTALYWYRQSLGQGLEFLIYFQGNSAPDKSGLPSDRFSAERTGGSVSTLTIQRTQQEDSAVYLCASSSTSGRGNEQFFGPGTRLTVL.